A selection of T cell receptor beta chains follows, all from one sample in a study of tumor and adjacent non-tumor tissue in lung cancer. Each CDR3 protein gets one entry after TCRdb re-called the multiplex PCR reads with MiXCR. This sample yields around 74,000 distinct CDR3 sequences, of which about two thirds are seen a single time; roughly 12% belongs to the top ten. Sequenced input: lung tumor tissue. The receptors were sampled from a woman in her 70s with non-small cell lung cancer. The CDR3 runs from the conserved cysteine through the conserved F or W. The D gene is left open where the match is weak. The listing skips clone size in some rows; elsewhere it reads once, few, many or a size class.

j_gene | v_gene | abundance | d_gene | CDR3aa | CDR3nt
TRBJ2-3 | TRBV29-1 | NA | TRBD2 | CSGGEETDAQYF | TGCAGTGGGGGGGAGGAGACGGATGCGCAGTATTTT
TRBJ1-5 | TRBV6-6 | NA | NA | CAYILTWGQPQHF | TGTGCCTACATTCTGACTTGGGGTCAGCCCCAGCATTTT
TRBJ2-7 | TRBV6-6 | NA | NA | CANSYSGGSTYEQYF | TGTGCCAACAGTTACTCTGGGGGATCGACGTACGAGCAGTACTTC
TRBJ2-1 | TRBV29-1 | once | TRBD1 | CSSRQGRVNEQFF | TGCAGCTCTCGACAGGGTCGGGTCAATGAGCAGTTCTTC
TRBJ2-1 | TRBV10-3 | few | NA | CAIKQGGMGAGGSYNEQFF | TGTGCCATCAAACAGGGGGGCATGGGAGCGGGGGGCTCCTACAATGAGCAGTTCTTC
TRBJ2-5 | TRBV28 | NA | NA | CASRGGGIEIQYF | TGTGCCAGTAGGGGGGGCGGGATCGAGATCCAGTATTTC
TRBJ1-1 | TRBV5-1 | few | TRBD1 | CASSSSGGRSPEAFF | TGCGCCAGCAGCTCTTCAGGGGGCCGTAGCCCTGAAGCTTTCTTT
TRBJ2-3 | TRBV29-1 | NA | NA | CSVVRKILDTQYF | TGCAGCGTGGTGCGGAAGATTTTAGATACGCAGTATTTT
TRBJ2-1 | TRBV6-6 | many | NA | CASSYAAEWGNEQFF | TGTGCCAGCAGTTACGCGGCAGAGTGGGGCAATGAGCAGTTCTTC
TRBJ2-1 | TRBV29-1 | once | NA | CSVTDGDNEQFF | TGCAGCGTCACCGACGGGGACAATGAGCAGTTCTTC
TRBJ2-7 | TRBV6-5 | NA | NA | CVSRSWELDEQYF | TGTGTCAGTAGGTCTTGGGAACTCGACGAGCAGTACTTC
TRBJ1-6 | TRBV6-6 | NA | NA | CASSYDGTDRSPLHF | TGTGCCAGCAGTTACGATGGGACGGATAGATCACCCCTCCACTTT
TRBJ2-1 | TRBV11-1 | medium-sized | NA | CASSLDMAEAYNEQFF | TGTGCCAGCAGCCTAGATATGGCGGAAGCCTACAATGAGCAGTTCTTC
TRBJ2-6 | TRBV12-3/TRBV12-4 | many | TRBD1 | CASSLGQGVSGANVLTF | TGTGCCAGCAGCCTGGGACAGGGGGTATCTGGGGCCAACGTCCTGACTTTC
TRBJ2-1 | TRBV12-3/TRBV12-4 | NA | TRBD2 | CASSLGSWGVAGVGGEQFF | TGTGCCAGCAGTTTAGGTTCCTGGGGGGTAGCGGGAGTCGGGGGTGAGCAGTTCTTC
TRBJ2-1 | TRBV6-2/TRBV6-3 | medium-sized | TRBD1 | CASSYSAFRDRQYNEQFF | TGTGCCAGCAGTTACTCGGCATTCCGGGACAGACAATACAATGAGCAGTTCTTC
TRBJ2-1 | TRBV12-3/TRBV12-4 | many | NA | CASSWGQGTGEQFF | TGTGCCAGCAGTTGGGGCCAGGGGACGGGGGAGCAGTTCTTC
TRBJ1-5 | TRBV29-1 | few | TRBD1 | CSVETGGASSQPQHF | TGCAGCGTTGAGACAGGGGGTGCTTCTTCCCAGCCCCAGCATTTT
TRBJ2-1 | TRBV20-1 | NA | NA | CSAKDVSGVYDEQFF | TGCAGTGCTAAAGATGTGTCGGGAGTTTACGATGAGCAGTTCTTC
TRBJ2-2 | TRBV6-4 | few | NA | CASRAANTGEPFF | TGTGCCAGCAGGGCAGCAAACACCGGGGAGCCGTTTTTT
TRBJ2-6 | TRBV10-3 | NA | NA | CAINGHTGNSGANVLTF | TGTGCCATCAATGGACATACAGGGAACTCTGGGGCCAACGTCCTGACTTTC
TRBJ2-5 | TRBV7-3 | NA | NA | CASSLLGQNQETQYF | TGTGCCAGCAGCTTATTAGGCCAGAACCAAGAGACCCAGTACTTC
TRBJ2-7 | TRBV4-1 | many | NA | CASKPSSSYEQYF | TGCGCCAGCAAGCCTTCAAGCTCCTACGAGCAGTACTTC
TRBJ2-7 | TRBV12-3/TRBV12-4 | many | NA | CASSFQGGYEQYF | TGTGCCAGCAGTTTTCAGGGGGGCTACGAGCAGTACTTC
TRBJ2-4 | TRBV12-3/TRBV12-4 | NA | NA | CASSLGLSKNIRYF | TGTGCCAGCAGTTTAGGACTATCCAAAAACATTCGGTACTTC
TRBJ2-1 | TRBV6-2/TRBV6-3 | medium-sized | NA | CASSWRGSSSYNEQFF | TGTGCCAGCAGTTGGCGGGGCTCCAGCTCCTACAATGAGCAGTTCTTC
TRBJ2-2 | TRBV4-2 | NA | TRBD2 | CDNNQRLAANTGELFF | TGTGACAACAACCAACGACTAGCGGCGAACACCGGGGAGCTGTTTTTT
TRBJ1-1 | TRBV30 | NA | NA | CAWIGGDTEAFF | TGTGCCTGGATCGGCGGGGACACTGAAGCTTTCTTT
TRBJ1-6 | TRBV7-9 | NA | NA | CASSLVGRATNSPLHF | TGTGCCAGCAGCTTAGTAGGACGTGCAACTAATTCACCCCTCCACTTT
TRBJ2-1 | TRBV20-1 | few | TRBD2 | CSAPLAGVEYEQFF | TGCAGTGCTCCACTAGCGGGAGTGGAGTATGAGCAGTTCTTC
TRBJ1-2 | TRBV11-1 | NA | NA | CARRHSGVGYGYTF | TGTGCCAGGCGTCATTCAGGAGTTGGCTATGGCTACACCTTC
TRBJ1-1 | TRBV29-1 | NA | NA | CSVEGRFLNKGAFF | TGCAGCGTTGAAGGTAGATTCTTGAATAAGGGAGCTTTCTTT
TRBJ1-5 | TRBV6-6 | medium-sized | TRBD1 | CASSPGTDYSNQPQHF | TGTGCCAGCAGCCCTGGGACAGATTATAGCAATCAGCCCCAGCATTTT
TRBJ1-4 | TRBV11-2 | NA | TRBD1 | CASCLMGTGYDKLFF | TGTGCCAGCTGCTTAATGGGGACAGGATATGACAAACTGTTTTTT
TRBJ1-1 | TRBV6-5 | NA | NA | CASRRAGWNTAAFF | TGTGCCAGCAGACGGGCTGGTTGGAACACAGCAGCTTTCTTT
TRBJ2-3 | TRBV10-1 | NA | NA | CASSDGTIWTHYF | TGCGCCAGCAGTGATGGGACCATATGGACGCACTATTTT
TRBJ2-7 | TRBV28 | few | NA | CASTPTSGSNYKQYF | TGTGCCAGCACCCCAACTAGTGGGAGTAACTACAAGCAGTACTTC
TRBJ2-7 | TRBV9 | NA | NA | CPSSVTGGYEQYF | TGTCCCAGCAGCGTGACAGGCGGCTACGAGCAGTACTTC
TRBJ2-3 | TRBV29-1 | many | NA | CSVGDGTDTQYF | TGCAGCGTTGGGGATGGCACAGATACGCAGTATTTT
TRBJ1-4 | TRBV4-1 | NA | TRBD1 | CASSLTRTGRRENEKLFF | TGCGCCAGTAGCCTAACCAGGACAGGGAGACGGGAGAATGAAAAACTGTTTTTT
TRBJ2-2 | TRBV20-1 | NA | NA | CSVRAAINTGELFF | TGCAGTGTTAGAGCAGCAATAAACACCGGGGAGCTGTTTTTT
TRBJ1-1 | TRBV30 | once | NA | CARSVGVGRATDAFF | TGTGCCCGGAGCGTCGGGGTAGGGAGAGCCACTGATGCTTTCTTT
TRBJ2-2 | TRBV10-3 | once | NA | CAISTVTGSNTGELLF | TGTGCCATCAGTACAGTAACAGGGTCCAACACCGGGGAACTGCTTTTT
TRBJ2-7 | TRBV6-6 | NA | TRBD1 | CASSHQDRALYYEQYF | TGTGCCAGTAGTCACCAGGACAGGGCCCTGTACTACGAGCAGTACTTC
TRBJ2-5 | TRBV29-1 | once | NA | CSVEKGSPLFQGTQYF | TGCAGCGTTGAAAAGGGTAGCCCTTTATTCCAAGGGACCCAGTACTTC
TRBJ2-2 | TRBV20-1 | NA | NA | CGASPGQYSQTGELFF | TGCGGTGCTAGTCCCGGGCAGTATAGTCAGACCGGGGAGCTGTTTTTT
TRBJ1-1 | TRBV12-3/TRBV12-4 | once | NA | CASTRNVVGTEAFF | TGTGCCAGCACCCGTAATGTGGTAGGCACTGAAGCTTTCTTC
TRBJ2-5 | TRBV6-1 | NA | NA | CASSEDKSETQYF | TGTGCCAGCAGCGAAGACAAGTCCGAGACCCAGTACTTC
TRBJ2-7 | TRBV29-1 | NA | NA | CSIETGHEQYF | TGCAGCATTGAAACGGGGCACGAGCAGTACTTC
TRBJ2-1 | TRBV5-5 | NA | NA | CASSLGLVGGSYNEQFF | TGTGCCAGCAGCTTGGGGCTAGTGGGAGGCTCCTACAATGAGCAGTTCTTC
TRBJ1-4 | TRBV12-3/TRBV12-4 | NA | NA | CASTFLADGNLFF | TGTGCCAGCACCTTTCTAGCGGACGGAAATCTGTTTTTC
TRBJ2-3 | TRBV20-1 | NA | NA | CSTRVGLRGDTQYF | TGCAGTACTAGAGTCGGCCTAAGGGGGGATACGCAGTATTTT
TRBJ2-2 | TRBV25-1 | NA | NA | CASSEPGTGELFF | TGTGCCAGCAGTGAACCCGGGACCGGGGAGCTGTTTTTT